The next 10 T cell receptor beta chains were all read from a single sample in a study of response to subunit inactivated influenza vaccine. Each CDR3 protein is one row after TCRdb ran MiXCR on the RT-PCR reads. The sample consists of some 570,000 distinct CDR3 sequences, around 11% of them appearing once. These same records also appear under a second study, on T cells expressing NK-cell markers. Per that study: TCR beta cDNA was generated via 5'RACE template switching incorporating UMIs.

This specimen consisted of PBMCs from blood, obtained on the day of vaccination. Receptors originate from a man aged 50 or older who received an inactivated influenza vaccine.

This clonotype has only a few counts. This chain uses TRBV4-1 with TRBJ2-3; the D is unclear. Trimming stripped 4 bases from V and 5 bases from J, with 13 bases between. The length of the CDR3 is 14 residues. Germline CDR1 reads MGHRA; CDR2 reads YSYEKL. CDR3 bases: TGCGCCAGCAGCCTCATAGGGTGGAGAGATACGCAGTATTTT. This gives the protein CASSLIGWRDTQYF.

The DNA of the CDR3 is TGTGCCAGCAGTTACGGGCAGGGAAGCCAGCCCCAGCATTTT. It yields the protein CASSYGQGSQPQHF. V is TRBV6-5 and J is TRBJ1-5; perhaps TRBD1 as D (5 bases). Trimming left V 2 bases short and J 7 bases short, with 12 bases between. Germline CDR1 is MNHEY and CDR2 is SVGAGI. This CDR3 spans 14 amino acids.

The chain has TRBV12-3 or TRBV12-4 and TRBJ1-6; 9 bases map to TRBD1. With 4 bases clipped from V and 7 bases from J, the junction kept 2 bases outside the gene matches. This CDR3 is 14 amino acids long. CDR3 coding DNA: TGTGCCAGCAGTTGGGGACAGGGAAATTCACCCCTCCACTTT. As protein: CASSWGQGNSPLHF.

The chain employs TRBV10-3 and TRBJ2-1; 8 positions match TRBD1. Trimming took 5 bases from V and 0 from J; bases not matched to a gene: 6. CDR1 and CDR2 from the germline V gene are ENHRY and SYGVKD. CDR3 length: 16 amino acids. The CDR3 region is CAISPTGQGSYNEQFF. The CDR3, as DNA: TGTGCCATCAGTCCCACCGGACAGGGCTCCTACAATGAGCAGTTCTTC.

This clonotype was counted a few times. CDR3: CASSQEAGNYNSPLHF. The CDR3 DNA is TGTGCCAGCAGCCAAGAGGCCGGAAATTATAATTCACCCCTCCACTTT. This chain uses TRBV3-1 with TRBJ1-6; D not resolved. Trimming stripped 0 bases from V and 4 bases from J, with 10 bases between. CDR1 and CDR2 from the germline V gene are LGHDT and YNNKEL (reference sequence). CDR3 length: 16 amino acids. Full variable domain (remainder filled in from reference TRBV3-1 and TRBJ1-6): DTAVSQTPKYLVTQMGNDKSIKCEQNLGHDTMYWYKQDSKKFLKIMFSYNNKELIINETVPNRFSPKSPDKAHLNLHINSLELGDSAVYFCASSQEAGNYNSPLHFGNGTRLTVT.

The genes are TRBV25-1 and TRBJ1-2; 10 bases are a match to TRBD1. Unmatched junction bases numbered 10, after V lost 8 bases and J lost 4 bases. The CDR3 contains 15 residues. Germline V gene data show CDR1 as MGHDK and CDR2 as SYGVNS. The CDR3: CASRQTGGASYGYTF. CDR3 bases: TGTGCCAGCCGACAGACAGGGGGCGCGTCCTATGGCTACACCTTC.

To note about this clonotype: The germline gene is not matched at one end of the junction; a read error may be the cause. The V call is TRBV20-1, the J call TRBJ1-4, with no clear D. The V gene's germline CDR1 is DFQATT and CDR2 SNEGSKA (reference sequence). The CDR3 covers 13 residues. For the CDR3, the DNA is TGCAGTGCTAGAGGTGACATAAATGAAAAACTGCTTTTT. Protein sequence: CSARGDINEKLLF.

The V and J genes are TRBV21-1 and TRBJ1-2; the tabulated D call, TRBD1, remains unverified against the DNA. TRBV21-1 is a recognized pseudogene. This CDR3 is built from 13 residues. This CDR3 is CASPDRTGDGYTF. CDR3 coding DNA: TGTGCCAGCCCCGATCGTACAGGGGATGGCTACACCTTC.

The gene calls are TRBV25-1 and TRBJ1-1, with D perhaps TRBD1 (6 bases). Germline CDR1 is MGHDK and CDR2 is SYGVNS. The CDR3 is 12 residues long. V lost 4 bases to trimming and J lost 5 bases, with 8 bases between them. The DNA for the CDR3 is TGTGCCAGCAGTGCAGGGGAAACTGAAGCTTTCTTT. This codes for CASSAGETEAFF. The whole variable domain, remainder taken from reference TRBV25-1 and TRBJ1-1, is EADIYQTPRYLVIGTGKKITLECSQTMGHDKMYWYQQDPGMELHLIHYSYGVNSTEKGDLSSESTVSRIRTEHFPLTLESARPSHTSQYLCASSAGETEAFFGQGTRLTVV.

This clonotype was seen only a few times. V usage is TRBV7-2 and J usage is TRBJ2-7; TRBD1 agrees at 10 bases. CDR1 and CDR2 from the germline V gene are SGHTA and FQGNSA. The CDR3 totals 15 residues. With 2 bases clipped from V and 3 bases from J, the junction kept 4 bases outside the gene matches. For the CDR3, the DNA is TGTGCCAGCAGCTTACAGGGACAGGGGATCTACGAGCAGTACTTC. Translation: CASSLQGQGIYEQYF.